Each of the 30 T cell receptor beta chains below was sequenced from the same sample in a study of blood T cell repertoires in COVID-19. Sequencing was performed with immunoSEQ multiplex PCR; in TCRdb, only in-frame clones are kept and a portion is missing. The data contain 200,000 to 250,000 clones, 88% of them seen just once; the ten biggest clones take up approximately 14%. Sequencing was performed on PBMCs or T cells enriched from blood (not recorded which). Receptor source: a woman aged 45 to 65 with acute COVID-19.

The V and J genes are TRBV27 and TRBJ2-3; D uncertain. This CDR3 has 14 residues. In germline, CDR1 is MNHEY, CDR2 SMNVEV (reference sequence). V was shortened by 6 bases and J by 2 bases, with 12 bases between the two germline ends. As DNA, the CDR3 is TGTGCCAGCAGCCCCATCCACTCCACAGATACGCAGTATTTT. Its translation is CASSPIHSTDTQYF.

CDR3 nucleotide sequence: TGTGCCTGGAGTGGGGGACTGGCACAAGAGACCCAGTACTTC. Its protein product is CAWSGGLAQETQYF. V usage is TRBV30 and J usage is TRBJ2-5; TRBD2 is a possible D gene (6 bases). Per germline, CDR1 GTSNPN and CDR2 SVGIG (reference sequence). V was trimmed by 1 base and J by 2 bases, leaving 11 bases between them. CDR3 size: 14 residues.

The chain recombines TRBV9 with TRBJ1-4; 9 nucleotides align to TRBD1. The V gene end was trimmed by 5 bases and the J gene end by 6 bases; junction bases not matched to a gene: 5. Germline V gene lookup returns CDR1 SGDLS and CDR2 YYNGEE. The CDR3 consists of 14 residues. The CDR3 spells CASSGTGIHEKLFF. CDR3 sequence (DNA): TGTGCCAGCAGTGGGACAGGGATCCATGAAAAACTGTTTTTT.

The genes are TRBV3-1 (or the pseudogene TRBV3-2) and TRBJ2-5; D is perhaps TRBD2 (5 bases). CDR3 length equals 13 residues. V lost 0 bases and J lost 3, with 5 bases in between. Germline lookup yields CDR1 LGHDT and CDR2 YNNKEL (reference sequence). CDR3: CASSQELEETQYF. The CDR3 bases are TGTGCCAGCAGCCAAGAACTAGAAGAGACCCAGTACTTC.

V gene TRBV28 combines with J gene TRBJ1-1; TRBD1 aligns across 9 bases. From germline, CDR1 is MDHEN and CDR2 SYDVKM. Trimming cost V 10 bases and J 0 bases; bases outside gene matches: 9. The length of the CDR3 is 15 residues. CDR3 DNA: TGTGCCATCAGAGGGACAGGGAAGATGAACACTGAAGCTTTCTTT. Its protein is CAIRGTGKMNTEAFF. The full variable domain, in which reference TRBV28 and TRBJ1-1 provide the parts outside the CDR3, is DVKVTQSSRYLVKRTGEKVFLECVQDMDHENMFWYRQDPGLGLRLIYFSYDVKMKEKGDIPEGYSVSREKKERFSLILESASTNQTSMYLCAIRGTGKMNTEAFFGQGTRLTVV.

This sequence joins TRBV4-2 and TRBJ2-1, with TRBD2 matching over 7 bases. The CDR3 consists of 18 residues. The junction had 13 bases not matched to a gene; V was cut back by 4 bases and J by 1 base. Germline-derived CDR1 and CDR2 are LGHNA and YNFKEQ. DNA for the CDR3: TGTGCCAGCAGCCCTTCCCCTTGGGGCGGGAGTTCCTACAATGAGCAGTTCTTC. It yields the protein CASSPSPWGGSSYNEQFF.

The chain joins TRBV15 to TRBJ2-3, with TRBD2 matching over 7 bases. The CDR3 sequence is 18 residues long. V shed 3 bases and J 4 bases; nucleotides not matched to a gene: 16. CDR1 is LNHNV and CDR2 is YYDKDF in the germline V gene (reference sequence). DNA for the CDR3: TGTGCCACCAGCAGGGAAACGGGACTAAAAATTGCAGCAGATACGCAGTATTTT. It codes for CATSRETGLKIAADTQYF.

This chain's CDR3 is CASSPHPGDSQNTEAFF. In nucleotides, the CDR3 is TGTGCCAGCAGTCCACACCCTGGGGACAGTCAGAACACTGAAGCTTTCTTT. The rearrangement uses TRBV6-6 and TRBJ1-1; TRBD1 matches 7 bases. CDR3 length equals 17 residues. Unmatched junction bases numbered 13, after V lost 5 bases and J lost 1 base. CDR1 is MNHNY and CDR2 is SVGAGI in the germline V gene (reference sequence).

J is TRBJ1-1 and V is TRBV3-1 (or the pseudogene TRBV3-2); D is uncertain. The CDR3 length is 15 residues. CDR1 and CDR2 from the germline V gene are LGHDT and YNNKEL (reference sequence). The germline V and J ends were trimmed by 5 bases and 0 bases, with 13 bases remaining between them. CDR3 loop: CASSTRGTMNTEAFF. In DNA, the CDR3 is TGTGCCAGCAGCACCCGGGGTACTATGAACACTGAAGCTTTCTTT.

The rearrangement joins TRBV11-2 to TRBJ2-1; 13 nucleotides align to TRBD2. Germline V gene lookup returns CDR1 SGHAT and CDR2 FQNNGV. This CDR3 spans 16 amino acids. V trimming: 3 bases; J trimming: 6 bases; junction bases outside the gene matches: 5. As DNA, the CDR3 is TGTGCCAGCAGCTTCACGACTAGCGGGAGGCTCAATGAGCAGTTCTTC. Amino acid sequence: CASSFTTSGRLNEQFF.

The V and J genes are TRBV24-1 and TRBJ2-2; D gene unclear. Trimming stripped 1 base from V and 1 base from J, with 9 bases between. The length of the CDR3 is 16 residues. Per germline, CDR1 KGHDR and CDR2 SFDVKD. The CDR3 DNA is TGTGCCACCAGTGATTTTGCCCCAGGGAACACCGGGGAGCTGTTTTTT. Its protein product is CATSDFAPGNTGELFF.

The chain uses TRBV9 and TRBJ2-2; possibly TRBD1 for D (6 bases). Deletions cut 3 bases from V and 4 bases from J, with 16 bases between. The CDR3 is 16 residues long. Germline V lookup: CDR1 SGDLS, CDR2 YYNGEE. CDR3 DNA: TGTGCCAGCAGCGCATTAGGGGGATTGGTCACCGGGGAGCTGTTTTTT. This gives the protein CASSALGGLVTGELFF.

CDR3 nucleotides: TGTGCCAGCAGCCAAGGCGCGCTAGGACGGGGCCAAGAGACCCAGTACTTC. Protein sequence: CASSQGALGRGQETQYF. This rearrangement joins TRBV4-2 to TRBJ2-5, with D perhaps matching TRBD2 (5 bases). V was clipped by 1 base and J by 1 base, with 16 bases between them. This CDR3 comprises 17 residues. The germline CDR1 and CDR2 sequences are LGHNA and YNFKEQ.

The chain has TRBV7-8 and TRBJ1-5, with unresolved D. Germline CDR1 is SGHVS and CDR2 is FQNEAQ. This CDR3 is built from 12 residues. The V end lost 1 base, the J end lost 8 bases, and 6 bases lay between the germline ends. The CDR3: CASSLVGEPQHF. The CDR3 DNA follows: TGTGCCAGCAGCTTAGTCGGGGAGCCCCAGCATTTT.

This chain joins TRBV6-2 or TRBV6-3 and TRBJ2-7; no reliable D call. The CDR3 contains 14 residues. CDR1 and CDR2 (germline): MNHEY, SVGEGT. Trimming stripped 0 bases from V and 2 bases from J, with 8 bases between. The CDR3 spells CASSYSGSTYEQYF. The CDR3 DNA follows: TGTGCCAGCAGTTACTCGGGCAGCACCTACGAGCAGTACTTC.

The chain links TRBV19 to TRBJ2-2; weak D call: TRBD2 (5 bases). The CDR3 covers 15 residues. Germline V gene lookup returns CDR1 LNHDA and CDR2 SQIVND (reference sequence). V gave up 7 bases and J gave up 8 bases, with 20 bases separating them. The CDR3 DNA follows: TGTGCCAGTACCCTGCGGAGGTCCGCACCGGGGGAGCTGTTTTTT. The encoded protein is CASTLRRSAPGELFF.

The V and J genes are TRBV18 and TRBJ1-3; TRBD1 matches 7 bases. The germline V gene has CDR1 KGHSH and CDR2 LQKENI. Trimming removed 4 bases from V and 0 bases from J; junction bases left unmatched: 6. The CDR3 consists of 16 residues. As DNA, the CDR3 is TGTGCCAGCTCACTAAGGGACAGTTACTCTGGAAACACCATATATTTT. It translates to CASSLRDSYSGNTIYF.

The V gene is TRBV6-2 or TRBV6-3, the J gene TRBJ2-3; 10 bases match TRBD1. This CDR3 is built from 15 residues. With V trimmed by 6 bases and J by 4 bases, 7 bases remained unmatched. CDR1 MNHEY and CDR2 SVGEGT come from the germline V gene. CDR3 bases: TGTGCCAGCAGCTCCGACAGGGGGCTAGCAGATACGCAGTATTTT. Its translation: CASSSDRGLADTQYF.

This sequence joins TRBV7-6 and TRBJ2-2; 7 positions agree with TRBD2. The CDR3 is 17 amino acids. Germline CDR1 is SGHVS and CDR2 is FNYEAQ. Trimming removed 5 bases from V and 2 bases from J; junction bases left unmatched: 11. The CDR3 nucleotides are TGTGCCAGCAGCCCCCTAGGGTCGGGGGGAAACACCGGGGAGCTGTTTTTT. Protein product: CASSPLGSGGNTGELFF.

The rearrangement links TRBV5-4 to TRBJ2-6, with 7 bases that match TRBD1. Germline CDR1 reads SGHNT; CDR2 reads YYREEE (reference sequence). With 4 bases clipped from V and 2 bases from J, the junction kept 6 bases outside the gene matches. The CDR3 consists of 16 residues. For the CDR3, the DNA is TGTGCCAGCAGCCTCGACAGGGCGGCTGGGGCCAACGTCCTGACTTTC. It codes for CASSLDRAAGANVLTF.

This sequence joins TRBV6-5 and TRBJ2-3; 8 bases map to TRBD2. The V gene's germline CDR1 is MNHEY and CDR2 SVGAGI. Trimming cost V 6 bases and J 2 bases; bases outside gene matches: 4. The CDR3 loop spans 14 amino acids. CDR3 region: CASRRGGDTDTQYF. CDR3 in DNA: TGTGCCAGCAGACGGGGGGGGGACACAGATACGCAGTATTTT.

The chain joins TRBV7-9 to TRBJ2-5; D is perhaps TRBD1 (5 bases). The germline V gene encodes CDR1 SEHNR and CDR2 FQNEAQ (reference sequence). V was pared by 1 base and J by 5 bases, with 8 bases between. The CDR3 loop spans 13 amino acids. The CDR3 here is CASSLDRSETQYF. Here the CDR3 DNA reads TGTGCCAGCAGCTTAGACAGGAGCGAGACCCAGTACTTC.

The J gene is TRBJ1-1, the V gene TRBV7-2, with a possible D match to TRBD1 (6 bases). The CDR3 runs to 14 residues. Germline V gene data show CDR1 as SGHTA and CDR2 as FQGNSA. Trimming shortened V by 5 bases and J by 7 bases, and 17 bases separated the two germline ends. The CDR3 here is CASSPYPGTHEAFF. The DNA for the CDR3 is TGTGCCAGCAGCCCATACCCTGGGACACATGAAGCTTTCTTT.

This clone has only one observation. CDR3 nucleotide sequence: TGTGCCAGCAGGGGACAGGGGGGGCTCGAGCAGTACTTC. This gives the protein CASRGQGGLEQYF. The chain has TRBV12-3 or TRBV12-4 and TRBJ2-7; TRBD1 matches 11 bases. The CDR3 runs to 13 residues. V gave up 6 bases and J gave up 6 bases; unmatched junction bases: 4.

The gene calls are TRBV27 and TRBJ2-1, with 10 positions matching TRBD2. The CDR3 sequence is 16 residues long. After removal of 7 bases from V and 8 bases from J, the junction contained 14 bases not matched to a gene. In germline, CDR1 is MNHEY, CDR2 SMNVEV (reference sequence). The CDR3 DNA is TGTGCCAGCAACCGGCGAAGTAGCGGGAGGTTCTATGAGCAGTTCTTC. This codes for CASNRRSSGRFYEQFF.

The V call is TRBV7-6, the J call TRBJ2-2, with D maybe TRBD2 (5 bases). The CDR3 is made up of 16 amino acids. Germline V gene lookup returns CDR1 SGHVS and CDR2 FNYEAQ. The V end was cut by 10 bases, the J end by 0 bases, with 18 bases between. The CDR3 sequence is CAIPGGAASNTGELFF. In nucleotides, the CDR3 is TGTGCCATCCCTGGAGGAGCAGCCTCGAACACCGGGGAGCTGTTTTTT.

The chain recombines TRBV27 with TRBJ1-4; D is unresolved. CDR3 length: 16 residues. Trimming left V 3 bases short and J 0 bases short, with 11 bases between. Germline values: CDR1 MNHEY, CDR2 SMNVEV (reference sequence). DNA for the CDR3: TGTGCCAGCAGTTTGCGGATTCCTTCAACTAATGAAAAACTGTTTTTT. Its protein product is CASSLRIPSTNEKLFF.

J is TRBJ1-1 and V is TRBV11-2, with a weak D call TRBD1 (6 bases). The CDR3 length is 14 residues. Deletions cut 6 bases from V and 3 bases from J, with 14 bases between. In germline, CDR1 is SGHAT, CDR2 FQNNGV. The chain's CDR3 is CASSRRGGDTEAFF. The DNA of the CDR3 is TGTGCCAGCAGTCGCAGGGGAGGGGACACTGAAGCTTTCTTT. Supplemented by reference TRBV11-2 and TRBJ1-1, the full variable domain reads EAGVAQSPRYKIIEKRQSVAFWCNPISGHATLYWYQQILGQGPKLLIQFQNNGVVDDSQLPKDRFSAERLKGVDSTLKIQPAKLEDSAVYLCASSRRGGDTEAFFGQGTRLTVV.

This clone has a handful of counts. This sequence joins TRBV5-5 and TRBJ2-5; D not resolved. The CDR3 has 13 amino acids. V lost 4 bases, J lost 3 bases, and 10 bases lay in between. Germline V CDR1 and CDR2: SGHKS, YYEKEE (reference sequence). CDR3 in amino acids: CASSPPGKETQYF. CDR3 DNA sequence: TGTGCCAGCAGCCCGCCGGGTAAAGAGACCCAGTACTTC.

This chain links TRBV7-9 with TRBJ2-4, with D possibly matching TRBD2 (6 bases). V lost 1 base to trimming and J lost 0 bases, with 10 bases between them. The germline gives CDR1 SEHNR, CDR2 FQNEAQ (reference sequence). This CDR3 has 16 amino acids. CDR3 in amino acids: CASSLGQGLAKNIQYF. The CDR3 DNA reads TGTGCCAGCAGCTTAGGGCAGGGACTAGCCAAAAACATTCAGTACTTC.